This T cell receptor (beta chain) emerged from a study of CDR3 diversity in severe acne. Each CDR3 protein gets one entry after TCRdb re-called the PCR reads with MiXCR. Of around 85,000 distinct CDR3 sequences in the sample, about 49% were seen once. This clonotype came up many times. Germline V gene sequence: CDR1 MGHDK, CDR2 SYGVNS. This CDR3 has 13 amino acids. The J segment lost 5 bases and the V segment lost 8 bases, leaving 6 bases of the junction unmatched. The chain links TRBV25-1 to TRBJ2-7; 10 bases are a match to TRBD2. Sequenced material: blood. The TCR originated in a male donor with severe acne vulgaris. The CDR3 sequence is CASGSGRADEQYF. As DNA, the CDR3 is TGTGCCAGCGGGAGCGGGAGGGCCGACGAGCAGTACTTC.